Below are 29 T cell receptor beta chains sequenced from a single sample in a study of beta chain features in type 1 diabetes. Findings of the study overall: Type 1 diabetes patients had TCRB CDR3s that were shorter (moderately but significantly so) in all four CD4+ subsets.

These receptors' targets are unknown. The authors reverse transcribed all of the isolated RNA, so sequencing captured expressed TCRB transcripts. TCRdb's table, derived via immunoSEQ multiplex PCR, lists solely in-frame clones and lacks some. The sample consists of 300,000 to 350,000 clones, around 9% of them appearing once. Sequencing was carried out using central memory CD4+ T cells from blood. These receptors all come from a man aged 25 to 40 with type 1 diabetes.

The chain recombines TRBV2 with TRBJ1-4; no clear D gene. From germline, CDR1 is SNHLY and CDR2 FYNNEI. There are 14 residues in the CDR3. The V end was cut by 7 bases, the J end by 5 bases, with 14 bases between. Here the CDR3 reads CASKASVANEKLFF. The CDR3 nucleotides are TGTGCCAGCAAGGCGTCCGTGGCGAATGAAAAACTGTTTTTT.

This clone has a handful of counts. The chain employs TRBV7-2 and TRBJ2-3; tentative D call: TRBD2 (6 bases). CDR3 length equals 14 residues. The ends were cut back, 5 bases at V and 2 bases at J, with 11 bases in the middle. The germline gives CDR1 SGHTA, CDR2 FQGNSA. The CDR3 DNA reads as TGTGCCAGCAGCGTGGACTATTCCACAGATACGCAGTATTTT. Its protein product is CASSVDYSTDTQYF.

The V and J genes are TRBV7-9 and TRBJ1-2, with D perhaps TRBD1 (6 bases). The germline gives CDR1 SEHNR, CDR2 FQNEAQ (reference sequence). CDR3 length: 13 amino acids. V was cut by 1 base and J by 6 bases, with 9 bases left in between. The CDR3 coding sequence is TGTGCCAGCAGCTTAGAGGGGGGACATGGCTACACCTTC. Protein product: CASSLEGGHGYTF.

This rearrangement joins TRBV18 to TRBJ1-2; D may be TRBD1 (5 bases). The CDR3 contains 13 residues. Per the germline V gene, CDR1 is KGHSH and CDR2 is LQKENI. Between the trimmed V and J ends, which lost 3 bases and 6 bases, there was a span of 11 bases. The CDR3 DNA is TGTGCCAGCTCACCTGGTCTGGGGGATGGCTACACCTTC. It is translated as CASSPGLGDGYTF.

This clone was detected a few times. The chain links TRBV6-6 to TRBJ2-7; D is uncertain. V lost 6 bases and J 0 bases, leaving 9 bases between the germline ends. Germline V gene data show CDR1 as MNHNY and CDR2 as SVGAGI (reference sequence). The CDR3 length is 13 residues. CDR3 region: CASRIRYSYEQYF. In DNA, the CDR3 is TGTGCCAGCAGGATCAGGTACTCCTACGAGCAGTACTTC.

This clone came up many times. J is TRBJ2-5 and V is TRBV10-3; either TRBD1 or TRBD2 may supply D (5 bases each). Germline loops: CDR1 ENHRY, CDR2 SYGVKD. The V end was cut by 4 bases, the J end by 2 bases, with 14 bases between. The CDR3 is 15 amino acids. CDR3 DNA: TGTGCCATCAGTGTTTCTCGAGGGGCACAAGAGACCCAGTACTTC. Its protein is CAISVSRGAQETQYF.

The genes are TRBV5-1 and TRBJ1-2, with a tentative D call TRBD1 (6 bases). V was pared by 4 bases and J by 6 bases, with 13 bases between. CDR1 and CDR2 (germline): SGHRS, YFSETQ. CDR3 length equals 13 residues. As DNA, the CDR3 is TGCGCCAGCAGCAACGGAGGGGGAGATGGCTACACCTTC. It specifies CASSNGGGDGYTF.

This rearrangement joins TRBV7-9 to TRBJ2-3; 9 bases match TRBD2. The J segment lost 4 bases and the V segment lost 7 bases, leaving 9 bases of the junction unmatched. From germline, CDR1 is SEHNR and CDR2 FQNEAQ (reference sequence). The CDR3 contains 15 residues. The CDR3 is CASTLLAGRADTQYF. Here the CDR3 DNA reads TGTGCCAGCACCCTCCTAGCGGGGAGGGCAGATACGCAGTATTTT.

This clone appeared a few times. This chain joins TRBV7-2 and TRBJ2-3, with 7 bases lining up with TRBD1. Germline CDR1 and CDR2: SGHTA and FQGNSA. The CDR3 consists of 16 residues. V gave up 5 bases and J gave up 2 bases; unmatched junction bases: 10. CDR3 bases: TGTGCCAGCAGCCCCGGCCAAGGGGGCAACACAGATACGCAGTATTTT. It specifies CASSPGQGGNTDTQYF.

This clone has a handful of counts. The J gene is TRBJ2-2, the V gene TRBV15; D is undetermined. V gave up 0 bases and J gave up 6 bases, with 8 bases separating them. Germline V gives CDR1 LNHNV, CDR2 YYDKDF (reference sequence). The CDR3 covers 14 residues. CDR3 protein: CATSRESSPGELFF. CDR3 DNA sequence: TGTGCCACCAGCAGAGAGAGTAGCCCCGGGGAGCTGTTTTTT.

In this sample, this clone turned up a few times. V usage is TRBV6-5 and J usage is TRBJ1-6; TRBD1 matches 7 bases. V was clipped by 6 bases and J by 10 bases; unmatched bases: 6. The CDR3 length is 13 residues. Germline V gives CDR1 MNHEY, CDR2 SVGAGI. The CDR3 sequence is CASRPDRVSPLHF. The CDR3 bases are TGTGCCAGCAGACCCGACAGGGTATCACCCCTCCACTTT.

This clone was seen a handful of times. The CDR3 nucleotides are TGCGCCAGCGAGGAAGGGGGGCCCATGGCGGCGAACACCGGGGAGCTGTTTTTT. This codes for CASEEGGPMAANTGELFF. The chain employs TRBV10-1 and TRBJ2-2, with D perhaps given as TRBD1 or TRBD2 (6 bases each). Germline V gene lookup returns CDR1 WNHNN and CDR2 SYGVQD (reference sequence). Trimming stripped 8 bases from V and 0 bases from J, with 22 bases between. The CDR3 is made up of 18 amino acids.

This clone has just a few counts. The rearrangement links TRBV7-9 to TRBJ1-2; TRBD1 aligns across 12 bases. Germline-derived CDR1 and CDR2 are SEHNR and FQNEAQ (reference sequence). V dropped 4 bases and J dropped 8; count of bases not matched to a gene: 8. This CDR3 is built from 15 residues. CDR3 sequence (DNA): TGTGCCAGCAGCTCCGGAGGGACAGGGGGCAGCGGCTACACCTTC. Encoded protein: CASSSGGTGGSGYTF.

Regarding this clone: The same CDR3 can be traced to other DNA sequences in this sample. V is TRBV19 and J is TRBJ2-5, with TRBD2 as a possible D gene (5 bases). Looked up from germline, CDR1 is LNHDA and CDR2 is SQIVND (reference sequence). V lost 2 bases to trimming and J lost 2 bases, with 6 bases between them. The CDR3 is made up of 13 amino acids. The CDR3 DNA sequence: TGTGCCAGTAGTATACGGGATCAAGAGACCCAGTACTTC. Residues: CASSIRDQETQYF.

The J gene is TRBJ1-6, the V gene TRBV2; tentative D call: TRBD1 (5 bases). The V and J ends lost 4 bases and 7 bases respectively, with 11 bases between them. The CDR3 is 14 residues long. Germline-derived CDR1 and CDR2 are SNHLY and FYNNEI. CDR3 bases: TGTGCCAGCAGTGTCCAAGGGGCGAATTCACCCCTCCACTTT. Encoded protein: CASSVQGANSPLHF.

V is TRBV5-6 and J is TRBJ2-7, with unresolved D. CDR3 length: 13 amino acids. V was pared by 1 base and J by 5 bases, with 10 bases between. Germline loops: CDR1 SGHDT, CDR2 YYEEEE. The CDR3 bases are TGTGCCAGCAGCTTGTCCAGAGGCAACGAGCAGTACTTC. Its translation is CASSLSRGNEQYF. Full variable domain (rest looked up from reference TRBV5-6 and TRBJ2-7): DAGVTQSPTHLIKTRGQQVTLRCSPKSGHDTVSWYQQALGQGPQFIFQYYEEEERQRGNFPDRFSGHQFPNYSSELNVNALLLGDSALYLCASSLSRGNEQYFGPGTRLTVT.

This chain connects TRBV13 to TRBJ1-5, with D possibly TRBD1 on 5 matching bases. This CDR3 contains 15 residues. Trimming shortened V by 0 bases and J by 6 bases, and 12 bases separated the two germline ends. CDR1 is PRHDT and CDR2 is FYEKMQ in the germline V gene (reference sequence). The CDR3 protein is CASSLGRAGSQPQHF. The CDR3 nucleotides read TGTGCCAGCAGCTTAGGTAGGGCAGGGAGTCAGCCCCAGCATTTT.

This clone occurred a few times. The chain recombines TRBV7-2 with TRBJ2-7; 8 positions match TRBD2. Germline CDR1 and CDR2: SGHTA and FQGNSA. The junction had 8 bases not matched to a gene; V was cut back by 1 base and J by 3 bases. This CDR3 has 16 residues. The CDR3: CASSLGPSGGYYEQYF. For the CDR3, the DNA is TGTGCCAGCAGCTTAGGTCCCAGCGGGGGATACTACGAGCAGTACTTC.

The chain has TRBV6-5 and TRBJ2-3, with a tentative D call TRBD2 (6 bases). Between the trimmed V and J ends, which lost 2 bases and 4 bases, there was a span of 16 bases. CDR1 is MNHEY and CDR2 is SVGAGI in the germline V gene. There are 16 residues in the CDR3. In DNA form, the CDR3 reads TGTGCCAGCAGTTACGAGTCGGGGGTCAGGGCAGATACGCAGTATTTT. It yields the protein CASSYESGVRADTQYF.

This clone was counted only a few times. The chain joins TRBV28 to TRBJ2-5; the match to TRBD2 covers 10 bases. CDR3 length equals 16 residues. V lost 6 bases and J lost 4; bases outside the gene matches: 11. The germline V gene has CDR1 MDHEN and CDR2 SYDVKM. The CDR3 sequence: CASSLITSGARETQYF. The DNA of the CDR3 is TGTGCCAGCAGCCTGATCACTAGCGGGGCTCGAGAGACCCAGTACTTC.

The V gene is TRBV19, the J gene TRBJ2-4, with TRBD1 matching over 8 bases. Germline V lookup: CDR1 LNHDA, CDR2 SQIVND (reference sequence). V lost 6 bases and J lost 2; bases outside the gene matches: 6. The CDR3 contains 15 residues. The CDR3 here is CASRNRGETKNIQYF. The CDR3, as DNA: TGTGCCAGTAGAAACAGGGGGGAAACCAAAAACATTCAGTACTTC.

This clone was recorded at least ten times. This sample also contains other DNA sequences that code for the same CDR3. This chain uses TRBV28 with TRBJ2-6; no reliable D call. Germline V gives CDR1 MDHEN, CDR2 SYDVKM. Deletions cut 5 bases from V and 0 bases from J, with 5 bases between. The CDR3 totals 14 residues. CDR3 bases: TGTGCCAGCAGTGTCAGCTCTGGGGCCAACGTCCTGACTTTC. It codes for CASSVSSGANVLTF. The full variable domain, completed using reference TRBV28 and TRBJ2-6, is DVKVTQSSRYLVKRTGEKVFLECVQDMDHENMFWYRQDPGLGLRLIYFSYDVKMKEKGDIPEGYSVSREKKERFSLILESASTNQTSMYLCASSVSSGANVLTFGAGSRLTVL.

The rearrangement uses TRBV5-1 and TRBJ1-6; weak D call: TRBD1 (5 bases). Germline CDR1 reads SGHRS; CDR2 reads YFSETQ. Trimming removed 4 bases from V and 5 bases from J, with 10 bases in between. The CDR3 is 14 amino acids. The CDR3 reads CASSGQGDNSPLHF. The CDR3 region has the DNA TGCGCCAGCAGCGGGCAGGGCGATAATTCACCCCTCCACTTT.

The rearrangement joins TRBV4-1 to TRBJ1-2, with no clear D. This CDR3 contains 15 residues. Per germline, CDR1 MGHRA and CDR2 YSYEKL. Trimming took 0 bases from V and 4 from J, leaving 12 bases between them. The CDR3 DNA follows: TGCGCCAGCAGCCAAGAAGATAAGAGGCTCTATGGCTACACCTTC. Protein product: CASSQEDKRLYGYTF.

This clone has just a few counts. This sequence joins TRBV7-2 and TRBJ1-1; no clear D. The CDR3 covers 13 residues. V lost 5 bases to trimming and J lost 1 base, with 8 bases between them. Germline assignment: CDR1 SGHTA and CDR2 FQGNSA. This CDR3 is CASSLTQNTEAFF. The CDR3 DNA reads TGTGCCAGCAGCCTAACTCAGAACACTGAAGCTTTCTTT. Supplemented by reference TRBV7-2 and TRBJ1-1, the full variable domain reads GAGVSQSPSNKVTEKGKDVELRCDPISGHTALYWYRQSLGQGLEFLIYFQGNSAPDKSGLPSDRFSAERTGGSVSTLTIQRTQQEDSAVYLCASSLTQNTEAFFGQGTRLTVV.

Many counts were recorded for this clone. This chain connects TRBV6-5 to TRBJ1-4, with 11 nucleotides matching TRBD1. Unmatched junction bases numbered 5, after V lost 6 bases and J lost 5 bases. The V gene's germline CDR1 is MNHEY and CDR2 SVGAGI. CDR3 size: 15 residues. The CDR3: CASSRRDRGNEKLFF. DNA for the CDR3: TGTGCCAGCAGCCGCCGGGACAGGGGGAATGAAAAACTGTTTTTT.

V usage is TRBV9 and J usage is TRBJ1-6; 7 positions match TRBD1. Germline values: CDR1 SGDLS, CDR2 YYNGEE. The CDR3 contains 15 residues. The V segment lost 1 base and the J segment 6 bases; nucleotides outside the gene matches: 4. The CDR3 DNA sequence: TGTGCCAGCAGCGTAACAGGGGATCGTAATTCACCCCTCCACTTT. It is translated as CASSVTGDRNSPLHF.

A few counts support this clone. The DNA for the CDR3 is TGTGCCGGGACTAGCGGATACGAGCAGTACTTC. This codes for CAGTSGYEQYF. V is TRBV30 and J is TRBJ2-7; 11 bases agree with TRBD2. This CDR3 has 11 amino acids. From germline, CDR1 is GTSNPN and CDR2 SVGIG (reference sequence). With V trimmed by 8 bases and J by 4 bases, 1 base remained unmatched.

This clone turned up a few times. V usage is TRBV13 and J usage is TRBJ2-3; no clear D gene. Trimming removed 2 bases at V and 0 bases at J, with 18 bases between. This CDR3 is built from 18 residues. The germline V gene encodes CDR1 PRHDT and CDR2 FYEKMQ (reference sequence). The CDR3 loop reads CASSLTVIRARSTDTQYF. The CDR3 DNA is TGTGCCAGCAGCTTAACCGTAATACGGGCCCGAAGCACAGATACGCAGTATTTT.